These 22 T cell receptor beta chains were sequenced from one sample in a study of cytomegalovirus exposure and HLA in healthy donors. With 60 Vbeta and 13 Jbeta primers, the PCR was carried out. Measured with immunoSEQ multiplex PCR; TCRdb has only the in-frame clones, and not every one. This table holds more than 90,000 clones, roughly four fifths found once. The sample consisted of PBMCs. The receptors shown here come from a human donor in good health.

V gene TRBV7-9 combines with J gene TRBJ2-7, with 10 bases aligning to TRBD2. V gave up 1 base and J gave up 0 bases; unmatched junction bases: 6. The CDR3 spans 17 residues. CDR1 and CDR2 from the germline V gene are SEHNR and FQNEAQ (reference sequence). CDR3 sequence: CASSLGPGLANSYEQYF. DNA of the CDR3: TGTGCCAGCAGCTTAGGGCCGGGACTAGCGAACTCCTACGAGCAGTACTTC.

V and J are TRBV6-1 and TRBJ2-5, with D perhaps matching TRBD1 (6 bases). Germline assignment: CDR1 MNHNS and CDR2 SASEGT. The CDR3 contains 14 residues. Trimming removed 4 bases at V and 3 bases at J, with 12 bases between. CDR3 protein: CASSVSQGKETQYF. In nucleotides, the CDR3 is TGTGCCAGCAGTGTGTCACAGGGTAAAGAGACCCAGTACTTC.

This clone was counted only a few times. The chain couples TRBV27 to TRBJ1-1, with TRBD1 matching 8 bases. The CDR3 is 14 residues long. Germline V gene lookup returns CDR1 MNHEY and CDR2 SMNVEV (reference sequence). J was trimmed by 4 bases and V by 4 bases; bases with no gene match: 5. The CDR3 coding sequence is TGTGCCAGCAGTTCCAGGGGGCAGAGCACTGAAGCTTTCTTT. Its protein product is CASSSRGQSTEAFF.

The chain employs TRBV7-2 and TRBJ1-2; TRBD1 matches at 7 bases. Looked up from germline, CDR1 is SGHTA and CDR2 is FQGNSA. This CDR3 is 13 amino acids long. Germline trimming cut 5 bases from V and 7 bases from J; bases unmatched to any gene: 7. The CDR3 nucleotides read TGTGCCAGCAGCGAGGGACAGAGCCGTGGCTACACCTTC. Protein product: CASSEGQSRGYTF.

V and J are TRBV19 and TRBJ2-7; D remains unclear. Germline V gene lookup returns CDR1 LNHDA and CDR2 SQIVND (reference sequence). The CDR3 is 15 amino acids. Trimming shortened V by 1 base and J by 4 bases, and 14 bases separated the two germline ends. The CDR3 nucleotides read TGTGCCAGTAGTATAGCTCCAGGCTTGGTATACGAGCAGTACTTC. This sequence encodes CASSIAPGLVYEQYF. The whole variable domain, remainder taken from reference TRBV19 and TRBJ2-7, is DGGITQSPKYLFRKEGQNVTLSCEQNLNHDAMYWYRQDPGQGLRLIYYSQIVNDFQKGDIAEGYSVSREKKESFPLTVTSAQKNPTAFYLCASSIAPGLVYEQYFGPGTRLTVT.

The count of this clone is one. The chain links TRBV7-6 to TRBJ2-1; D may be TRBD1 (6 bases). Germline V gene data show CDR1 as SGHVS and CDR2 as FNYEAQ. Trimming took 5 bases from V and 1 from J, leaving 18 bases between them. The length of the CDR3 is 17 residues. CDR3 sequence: CASSRLGDIGSYNEQFF. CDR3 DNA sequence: TGTGCCAGCAGCCGACTGGGGGACATTGGTTCCTACAATGAGCAGTTCTTC.

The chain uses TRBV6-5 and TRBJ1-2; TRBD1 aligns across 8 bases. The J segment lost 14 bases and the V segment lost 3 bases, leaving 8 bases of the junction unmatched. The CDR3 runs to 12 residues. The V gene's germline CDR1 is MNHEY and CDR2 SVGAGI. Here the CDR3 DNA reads TGTGCCAGCAGTTATATCCAGGGGGCCGAAACCTTC. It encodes CASSYIQGAETF.

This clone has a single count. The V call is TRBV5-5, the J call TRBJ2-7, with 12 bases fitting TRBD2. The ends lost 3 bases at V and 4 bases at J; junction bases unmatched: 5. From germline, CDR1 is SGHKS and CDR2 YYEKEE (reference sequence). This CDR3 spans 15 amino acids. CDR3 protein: CASSSGTSGSYEQYF. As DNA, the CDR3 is TGTGCCAGCAGCTCAGGGACTAGCGGGTCTTACGAGCAGTACTTC.

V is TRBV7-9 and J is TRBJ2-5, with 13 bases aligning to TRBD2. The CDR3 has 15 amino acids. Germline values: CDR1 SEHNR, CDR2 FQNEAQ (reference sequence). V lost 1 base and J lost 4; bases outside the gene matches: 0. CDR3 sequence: CASSLGLAGGETQYF. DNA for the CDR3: TGTGCCAGCAGCTTAGGACTAGCGGGAGGAGAGACCCAGTACTTC. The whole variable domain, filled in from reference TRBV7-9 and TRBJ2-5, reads DTGVSQNPRHKITKRGQNVTFRCDPISEHNRLYWYRQTLGQGPEFLTYFQNEAQLEKSRLLSDRFSAERPKGSFSTLEIQRTEQGDSAMYLCASSLGLAGGETQYFGPGTRLLVL.

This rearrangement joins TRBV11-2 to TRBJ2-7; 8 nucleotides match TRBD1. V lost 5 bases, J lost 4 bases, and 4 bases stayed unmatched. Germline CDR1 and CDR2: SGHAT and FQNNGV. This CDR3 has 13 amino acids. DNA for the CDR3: TGTGCCAGCAGCCAAGACAGGGGTTACGAGCAGTACTTC. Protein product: CASSQDRGYEQYF.

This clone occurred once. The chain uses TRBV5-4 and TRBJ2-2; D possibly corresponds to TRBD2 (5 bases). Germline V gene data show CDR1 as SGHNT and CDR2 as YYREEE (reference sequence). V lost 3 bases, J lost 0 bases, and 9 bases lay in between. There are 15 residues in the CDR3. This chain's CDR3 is CASSSGTANTGELFF. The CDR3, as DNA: TGTGCCAGCAGCTCGGGAACCGCGAACACCGGGGAGCTGTTTTTT.

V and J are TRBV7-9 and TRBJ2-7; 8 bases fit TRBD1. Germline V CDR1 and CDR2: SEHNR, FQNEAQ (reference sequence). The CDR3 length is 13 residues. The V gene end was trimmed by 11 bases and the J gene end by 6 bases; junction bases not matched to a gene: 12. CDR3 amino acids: CAGRAGGIGEQYF. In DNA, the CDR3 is TGTGCCGGCCGGGCAGGGGGCATTGGCGAGCAGTACTTC.

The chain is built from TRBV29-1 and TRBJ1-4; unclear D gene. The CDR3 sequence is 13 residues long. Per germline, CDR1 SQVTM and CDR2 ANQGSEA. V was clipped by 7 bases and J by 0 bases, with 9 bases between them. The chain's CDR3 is CSALLATNEKLFF. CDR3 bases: TGCAGCGCCCTACTGGCAACTAATGAAAAACTGTTTTTT.

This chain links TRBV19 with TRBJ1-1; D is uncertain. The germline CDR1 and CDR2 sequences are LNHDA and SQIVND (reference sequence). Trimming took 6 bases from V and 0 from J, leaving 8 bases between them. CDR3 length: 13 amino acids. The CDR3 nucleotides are TGTGCCAGTAGCCTCAGGCTGAACACTGAAGCTTTCTTT. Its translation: CASSLRLNTEAFF.

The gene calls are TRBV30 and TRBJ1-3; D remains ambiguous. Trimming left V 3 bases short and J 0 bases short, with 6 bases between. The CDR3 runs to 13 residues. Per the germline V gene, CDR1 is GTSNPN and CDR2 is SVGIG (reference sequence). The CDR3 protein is CAWSPISGNTIYF. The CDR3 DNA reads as TGTGCCTGGAGCCCTATCTCTGGAAACACCATATATTTT.

DNA for the CDR3: TGTGCCAGCCTTCAGACAGGGAAGCCTCGTGACACTGAAGCTTTCTTT. Translated: CASLQTGKPRDTEAFF. The V gene is TRBV27, the J gene TRBJ1-1; 7 positions agree with TRBD1. The CDR3 extends over 16 amino acids. With 8 bases clipped from V and 3 bases from J, the junction kept 15 bases outside the gene matches. Per germline, CDR1 MNHEY and CDR2 SMNVEV (reference sequence).

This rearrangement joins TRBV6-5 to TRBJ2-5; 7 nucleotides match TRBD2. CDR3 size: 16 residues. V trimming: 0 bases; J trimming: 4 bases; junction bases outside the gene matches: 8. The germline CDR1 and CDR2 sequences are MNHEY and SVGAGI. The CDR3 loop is CASSYSGAGARETQYF. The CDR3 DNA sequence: TGTGCCAGCAGTTACTCAGGGGCGGGAGCTCGAGAGACCCAGTACTTC.

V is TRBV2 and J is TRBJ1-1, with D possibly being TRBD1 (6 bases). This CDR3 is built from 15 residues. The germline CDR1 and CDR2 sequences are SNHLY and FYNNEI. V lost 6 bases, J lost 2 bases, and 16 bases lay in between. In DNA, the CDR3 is TGTGCCAGCAGGCAGGGGCAGGGTGGCAACACTGAAGCTTTCTTT. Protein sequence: CASRQGQGGNTEAFF.

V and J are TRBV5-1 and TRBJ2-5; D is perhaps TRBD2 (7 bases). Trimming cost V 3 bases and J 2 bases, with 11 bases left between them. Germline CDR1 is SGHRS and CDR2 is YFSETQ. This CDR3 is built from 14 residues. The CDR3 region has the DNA TGCGCCAGCAGCTACGCGGGGGCTCAAGAGACCCAGTACTTC. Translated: CASSYAGAQETQYF.

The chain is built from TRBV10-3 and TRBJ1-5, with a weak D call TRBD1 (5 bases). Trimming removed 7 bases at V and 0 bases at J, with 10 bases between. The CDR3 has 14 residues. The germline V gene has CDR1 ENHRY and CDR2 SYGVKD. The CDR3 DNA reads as TGTGCCATCAACCCAGGGCATAGCAATCAGCCCCAGCATTTT. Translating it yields CAINPGHSNQPQHF.

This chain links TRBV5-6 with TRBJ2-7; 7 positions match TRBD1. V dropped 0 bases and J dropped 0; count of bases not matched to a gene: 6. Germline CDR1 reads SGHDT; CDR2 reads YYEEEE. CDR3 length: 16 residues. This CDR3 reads CASSLVGGLYSYEQYF. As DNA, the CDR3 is TGTGCCAGCAGCTTGGTAGGGGGCCTTTACTCCTACGAGCAGTACTTC.

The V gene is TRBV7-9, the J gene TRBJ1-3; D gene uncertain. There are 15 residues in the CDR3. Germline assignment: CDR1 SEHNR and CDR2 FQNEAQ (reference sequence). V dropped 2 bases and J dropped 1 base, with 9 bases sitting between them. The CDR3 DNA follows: TGTGCCAGCAGCTTATTGGGCGCTTCTGGAAACACCATATATTTT. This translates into CASSLLGASGNTIYF.